These T cell receptor beta chains were read from a single sample in a study of spatial heterogeneity in lung cancer. TCRdb reprocessed the 5' RACE reads with MiXCR, giving one entry per CDR3 protein. The table records over 95,000 distinct CDR3 sequences, 10% to 13% of them present only once. Sequencing was performed on PBMCs, taken at follow-up. The receptors were gathered from a female donor with early-stage non-small cell lung cancer. Each CDR3 is given without its conserved first and last residue.

j_gene: TRBJ2-1
v_gene: TRBV24-1
CDR3aa: ATSDPGSRQF

j_gene: TRBJ2-2
v_gene: TRBV2
CDR3aa: ASIRARTGELF

j_gene: TRBJ1-6
v_gene: TRBV20-1
CDR3aa: SARPQNRNSPLH

j_gene: TRBJ2-1
v_gene: TRBV29-1
CDR3aa: SVDKGAYNEQF

j_gene: TRBJ2-3
v_gene: TRBV7-9
CDR3aa: ASSPQGATQY

j_gene: TRBJ2-5
v_gene: TRBV24-1
CDR3aa: ATSDFWGPKETQY

j_gene: TRBJ2-3
v_gene: TRBV2
CDR3aa: ASSAGYSSGDTQY

j_gene: TRBJ2-1
v_gene: TRBV29-1
CDR3aa: SVWGLRVGPYNEQF

j_gene: TRBJ1-5
v_gene: TRBV28
CDR3aa: ASSLGGDSNQPQH

j_gene: TRBJ2-3
v_gene: TRBV2
CDR3aa: ASSEVTGFTDTQY

j_gene: TRBJ2-5
v_gene: TRBV6-2/TRBV6-3
CDR3aa: ASSRGKLASETQY

j_gene: TRBJ2-1
v_gene: TRBV7-9
CDR3aa: ASSFGGTYNEQF

j_gene: TRBJ1-5
v_gene: TRBV4-1
CDR3aa: ASSQEFRVDFNQPQH

j_gene: TRBJ1-6
v_gene: TRBV20-1
CDR3aa: SAESSYNSPLH

j_gene: TRBJ2-5
v_gene: TRBV20-1
CDR3aa: SARIFQETQY

j_gene: TRBJ2-7
v_gene: TRBV3-1
CDR3aa: ASSLGQNSYEQY